The next 31 T cell receptor beta chains were all read from a single sample in a study of T cells in Graves' hyperthyroidism and ophthalmopathy. Using RNA transcripts as the source, TCR beta CDR3 regions were amplified. TCR CDR3 underwent first-round RT-PCR with the HTBI primer set. MiXCR, run by TCRdb on the multiplex PCR reads, gives a single entry per CDR3 protein. In the table there are about 480,000 distinct CDR3 sequences, 13% to 15% of which are singletons. The sequencing sample was made of blood. These receptors came from a woman younger than 35 with Graves' hyperthyroidism.

The chain couples TRBV10-1 to TRBJ2-7, with TRBD1 matching 7 bases. There are 13 residues in the CDR3. The V segment lost 5 bases and the J segment 7 bases; nucleotides outside the gene matches: 8. From germline, CDR1 is WNHNN and CDR2 SYGVQD (reference sequence). The CDR3 sequence is CASSLDRRREQYF. As DNA, the CDR3 is TGCGCCAGCAGTTTGGACAGGAGGAGGGAGCAGTACTTC.

This clonotype has only a few counts. The gene calls are TRBV19 and TRBJ2-4; D uncertain. V lost 5 bases, J lost 0 bases, and 17 bases lay in between. The CDR3 length is 17 residues. Germline V gene sequence: CDR1 LNHDA, CDR2 SQIVND (reference sequence). The CDR3 loop is CASSARTLDLAKNIQYF. Written as DNA, the CDR3 is TGTGCCAGTAGTGCGAGGACGCTAGATCTAGCCAAAAACATTCAGTACTTC.

This chain joins TRBV7-2 and TRBJ2-1; D perhaps matches TRBD1 (5 bases). The CDR3 has 16 amino acids. Trimming shortened V by 8 bases and J by 5 bases, and 22 bases separated the two germline ends. In germline, CDR1 is SGHTA, CDR2 FQGNSA. This CDR3 is CASGQGTASRHNEQFF. The CDR3 DNA reads as TGTGCCAGCGGCCAGGGCACGGCTAGTCGACACAATGAGCAGTTCTTC.

This clonotype was detected many times. The chain combines TRBV18 with TRBJ1-5, with TRBD1 matching 7 bases. Trimming removed 3 bases from V and 1 base from J; junction bases left unmatched: 6. CDR1 and CDR2 (germline): KGHSH, LQKENI. The CDR3 extends over 16 amino acids. The CDR3 region has the DNA TGTGCCAGCTCACCGAGCAGGGGGGTCAGCAATCAGCCCCAGCATTTT. Translation gives CASSPSRGVSNQPQHF.

Turning to this clonotype: A much bigger clone sits one base away, suggesting this may be a read error. This chain links TRBV14 with TRBJ2-1; TRBD2 is a possible D gene (6 bases). There are 14 residues in the CDR3. From germline, CDR1 is SGHDN and CDR2 FVKESK. The CDR3 DNA sequence: TGTGCCGGCAGCCAACCCGGGAGTCATTATGAGCAGTTCTTC. Residues: CAGSQPGSHYEQFF. Based on the CDR3 plus reference TRBV14 and TRBJ2-1, the full variable domain is EAGVTQFPSHSVIEKGQTVTLRCDPISGHDNLYWYRRVMGKEIKFLLHFVKESKQDESGMPNNRFLAERTGGTYSTLKVQPAELEDSGVYFCAGSQPGSHYEQFFGPGTRLTVL.

This clonotype appeared a few times. The chain couples TRBV4-2 to TRBJ2-2; TRBD1 aligns across 8 bases. Germline CDR1 LGHNA, CDR2 YNFKEQ. The junction had 6 bases not matched to a gene; V was cut back by 0 bases and J by 6 bases. This CDR3 comprises 16 residues. The CDR3: CASSQETLQGAGELFF. As DNA, the CDR3 is TGTGCCAGCAGCCAAGAAACTTTACAGGGGGCCGGGGAGCTGTTTTTT.

The table lists this clonotype with many counts. The V gene is TRBV30, the J gene TRBJ1-2, with D maybe TRBD1 (6 bases). Trimming left V 2 bases short and J 5 bases short, with 9 bases between. Per the germline V gene, CDR1 is GTSNPN and CDR2 is SVGIG (reference sequence). This CDR3 is 12 amino acids long. Here the CDR3 DNA reads TGTGCCTGGAGTTTCAGGGGATATGGCTACACCTTC. The encoded protein is CAWSFRGYGYTF.

This chain uses TRBV25-1 with TRBJ1-1, with D possibly matching TRBD1 (5 bases). Germline V gives CDR1 MGHDK, CDR2 SYGVNS. The CDR3 spans 15 residues. V lost 0 bases and J 4 bases, leaving 12 bases between the germline ends. The CDR3 sequence is CASSEYGRGATEAFF. CDR3 nucleotides: TGTGCCAGCAGTGAATATGGAAGGGGTGCCACTGAAGCTTTCTTT.

This clonotype was recorded many times. The chain links TRBV14 to TRBJ2-3; 9 bases fit TRBD2. This CDR3 has 18 residues. With 3 bases clipped from V and 1 base from J, the junction kept 11 bases outside the gene matches. Germline CDR1 reads SGHDN; CDR2 reads FVKESK. CDR3 residues: CASSQKRRSSGGTDTQYF. CDR3 in DNA: TGTGCCAGCAGCCAGAAGAGGCGGTCTAGCGGGGGCACAGATACGCAGTATTTT.

This clonotype was observed many times. This chain joins TRBV12-5 and TRBJ2-5; 12 bases are a match to TRBD1. V shed 4 bases, J shed 5 bases, and the junction held 11 bases outside the gene matches. Germline loops: CDR1 LGHNT, CDR2 FRNRAP. The CDR3 contains 17 residues. In DNA form, the CDR3 reads TGTGCTAGTGGTTCCCCCGGGACAGGGGGCATAGAGGAGACCCAGTACTTC. It translates to CASGSPGTGGIEETQYF. Filled out from reference TRBV12-5 and TRBJ2-5, the complete variable domain reads DARVTQTPRHKVTEMGQEVTMRCQPILGHNTVFWYRQTMMQGLELLAYFRNRAPLDDSGMPKDRFSAEMPDATLATLKIQPSEPRDSAVYFCASGSPGTGGIEETQYFGPGTRLLVL.

This clonotype has just one count. The CDR3 protein is CSAAGGYEQYF. The CDR3, as DNA: TGCAGTGCTGCAGGGGGGTACGAGCAGTACTTC. This chain connects TRBV20-1 to TRBJ2-7; the D gene is possibly TRBD1 (7 bases). Germline V gives CDR1 DFQATT, CDR2 SNEGSKA (reference sequence). The CDR3 length is 11 residues. Trimming removed 5 bases at V and 4 bases at J, with 9 bases between.

This clonotype was seen repeatedly, ten times or more. The chain links TRBV12-3 or TRBV12-4 to TRBJ2-5; D gene unclear. The CDR3 is made up of 15 amino acids. V was cut by 4 bases and J by 1 base, with 13 bases left in between. CDR3 DNA sequence: TGTGCCAGCAGTTCTGTGTTGGAAAGCCAAGAGACCCAGTACTTC. As protein: CASSSVLESQETQYF.

The V call is TRBV5-1, the J call TRBJ2-3, with a possible D match to TRBD2 (6 bases). There are 12 residues in the CDR3. Germline CDR1 reads SGHRS; CDR2 reads YFSETQ. V gave up 4 bases and J gave up 6 bases, with 9 bases separating them. DNA of the CDR3: TGCGCCAGCAGCAAGGAGGGGGATACGCAGTATTTT. This encodes CASSKEGDTQYF.

This chain links TRBV20-1 with TRBJ2-3; 8 nucleotides agree with TRBD2. The germline V gene encodes CDR1 DFQATT and CDR2 SNEGSKA (reference sequence). After removal of 1 base from V and 6 bases from J, the junction contained 3 bases not matched to a gene. This CDR3 has 13 residues. The CDR3 protein is CSARAGGPDTQYF. The CDR3 DNA follows: TGCAGTGCTAGAGCGGGAGGGCCGGATACGCAGTATTTT.

The J gene is TRBJ2-3, the V gene TRBV19, with TRBD1 as a possible D gene (5 bases). Trimming took 8 bases from V and 5 from J, leaving 20 bases between them. The V gene's germline CDR1 is LNHDA and CDR2 SQIVND (reference sequence). The CDR3 contains 15 residues. The DNA for the CDR3 is TGTGCCAGTGGGCAGTGGTCAGGGAATCGAGATACGCAGTATTTT. This codes for CASGQWSGNRDTQYF.

This chain links TRBV10-3 with TRBJ2-5, with TRBD1 matching over 7 bases. CDR1 and CDR2 (germline): ENHRY, SYGVKD. V lost 8 bases to trimming and J lost 4 bases; unmatched junction nucleotides: 13. CDR3 size: 15 residues. Here the CDR3 reads CAIQSRAGGRETQYF. CDR3 coding DNA: TGTGCCATCCAATCGAGGGCAGGGGGTAGAGAGACCCAGTACTTC.

This clonotype was detected ten times or more. The chain recombines TRBV7-9 with TRBJ1-2; 10 nucleotides match TRBD1. There are 16 residues in the CDR3. Trimming at V came to 3 bases and at J to 6 bases, leaving 10 bases not matched to a gene. Germline loops: CDR1 SEHNR, CDR2 FQNEAQ (reference sequence). Written as DNA, the CDR3 is TGTGCCAGCAGCTTTCCGACAGGGGGCGCATCTGATGGCTACACCTTC. Its translation: CASSFPTGGASDGYTF.

This clonotype was counted at least ten times. This chain links TRBV27 with TRBJ2-2; D possibly corresponds to TRBD2 (5 bases). The CDR3 consists of 14 residues. CDR1 is MNHEY, CDR2 SMNVEV, per germline (reference sequence). Between the trimmed V and J ends, which lost 0 bases and 3 bases, there was a span of 5 bases. Here the CDR3 DNA reads TGTGCCAGCAGTTTATCCGGGGACACCGGGGAGCTGTTTTTT. This translates into CASSLSGDTGELFF.

This clonotype was detected ten times or more. The J gene is TRBJ2-6, the V gene TRBV7-9; the D gene is possibly TRBD1 (6 bases). V shed 5 bases and J shed 3 bases, with 17 bases lying between them. Germline V gene data show CDR1 as SEHNR and CDR2 as FQNEAQ (reference sequence). This CDR3 is 17 amino acids long. The CDR3 coding sequence is TGTGCCAGCAGCCCCCAACAGGGTGACGGTGGGGCCAACGTCCTGACTTTC. Residues: CASSPQQGDGGANVLTF.

This clonotype was seen at least ten times. The gene calls are TRBV2 and TRBJ2-2, with D unclear. This CDR3 region has 13 residues. V was cut by 7 bases and J by 4 bases, with 10 bases left in between. Germline loops: CDR1 SNHLY, CDR2 FYNNEI. The CDR3, as DNA: TGTGCCAGCATTGTACAGCCCACCGGGGAGCTGTTTTTT. It encodes CASIVQPTGELFF.

The V and J genes are TRBV15 and TRBJ2-3, with TRBD2 as a possible D gene (5 bases). CDR1 LNHNV and CDR2 YYDKDF come from the germline V gene (reference sequence). Trimming took off 0 bases at V and 1 base at J, with 14 bases between the two ends. The CDR3 is 17 amino acids. Here the CDR3 reads CATSRDYRGVGTDTQYF. The CDR3 coding sequence is TGTGCCACCAGCAGAGATTATCGGGGAGTCGGCACAGATACGCAGTATTTT.

This clonotype occurred many times. The chain is built from TRBV5-1 and TRBJ1-1; 7 bases line up with TRBD1. V lost 4 bases and J lost 0; bases outside the gene matches: 9. The CDR3 is 16 amino acids. Germline-derived CDR1 and CDR2 are SGHRS and YFSETQ. In nucleotides, the CDR3 is TGCGCCAGCAGCCCGACGGCAGGGGGAGTGAACACTGAAGCTTTCTTT. Protein product: CASSPTAGGVNTEAFF.

This clonotype showed up just a few times. V gene TRBV6-1 combines with J gene TRBJ2-3, with a possible D match to TRBD2 (5 bases). Deletions cut 2 bases from V and 4 bases from J, with 7 bases between. In germline, CDR1 is MNHNS, CDR2 SASEGT. This CDR3 region has 13 residues. The CDR3 spells CASSENGADTQYF. The DNA of the CDR3 is TGTGCCAGCAGTGAAAACGGGGCAGATACGCAGTATTTT.

This clonotype was observed at least ten times. The gene calls are TRBV7-2 and TRBJ1-2, with D tentatively TRBD1 (5 bases). V lost 2 bases and J 2 bases, leaving 15 bases between the germline ends. The length of the CDR3 is 16 residues. CDR1 and CDR2 (germline): SGHTA, FQGNSA. Written as DNA, the CDR3 is TGTGCCAGCAGCTTAACTTGGCAGGGCGGAAACTATGGCTACACCTTC. Encoded protein: CASSLTWQGGNYGYTF.

Ten or more counts support this clonotype. The genes are TRBV12-3 or TRBV12-4 and TRBJ1-5; D remains unclear. This CDR3 comprises 13 residues. V lost 1 base and J lost 6, with 7 bases in between. CDR3 sequence (DNA): TGTGCCAGCAGTTTAGTACTTCCTCAGCCCCAGCATTTT. Amino acids: CASSLVLPQPQHF.

This clonotype came up many times. The genes are TRBV20-1 and TRBJ2-1; the match to TRBD2 covers 8 bases. With 1 base clipped from V and 3 bases from J, the junction kept 5 bases outside the gene matches. Germline lookup yields CDR1 DFQATT and CDR2 SNEGSKA (reference sequence). CDR3 length equals 15 residues. The CDR3 coding sequence is TGCAGTGCTAGAGGCGCGGGACTAGTCTACAATGAGCAGTTCTTC. Protein product: CSARGAGLVYNEQFF.

This chain links TRBV27 with TRBJ1-2; possibly TRBD1 for D (5 bases). Germline V lookup: CDR1 MNHEY, CDR2 SMNVEV (reference sequence). The V end lost 4 bases, the J end lost 7 bases, and 10 bases lay between the germline ends. This CDR3 contains 12 residues. DNA of the CDR3: TGTGCCAGCAGTTCAAGGGGTCTTGGCTACACCTTC. Translating gives CASSSRGLGYTF.

A single count supports this clonotype. The chain uses TRBV5-6 and TRBJ1-2; D is ambiguous. The CDR3 covers 13 residues. Germline assignment: CDR1 SGHDT and CDR2 YYEEEE. V dropped 1 base and J dropped 3 bases, with 7 bases sitting between them. DNA of the CDR3: TGTGCCAGCAGCTTGTATTCTTACTATGGCTACACCTTC. Amino acids: CASSLYSYYGYTF.

This clonotype was seen only a few times. The rearrangement uses TRBV20-1 and TRBJ2-2, with 10 bases identical to TRBD2. Germline assignment: CDR1 DFQATT and CDR2 SNEGSKA (reference sequence). This CDR3 is 13 amino acids long. The junction had 3 bases not matched to a gene; V was cut back by 7 bases and J by 4 bases. The CDR3 loop is CSGTSGSTGELFF. The CDR3 nucleotides read TGCAGTGGGACTAGCGGTTCCACCGGGGAGCTGTTTTTT.

This clonotype occurred many times. The rearrangement joins TRBV12-3 or TRBV12-4 to TRBJ1-1; D is uncertain. V shed 6 bases and J shed 2 bases, with 4 bases lying between them. The CDR3 sequence is 11 residues long. The CDR3 DNA sequence: TGTGCCAGCAGCGTCAACACTGAAGCTTTCTTT. Its translation is CASSVNTEAFF.

This clonotype has at least ten counts. This chain joins TRBV5-5 and TRBJ2-2; the D gene is possibly TRBD1 (5 bases). With 0 bases removed from V and 8 bases from J, the gap between germline ends came to 17 bases. The length of the CDR3 is 16 residues. Germline lookup yields CDR1 SGHKS and CDR2 YYEKEE (reference sequence). CDR3 residues: CASSLGAGSGFGELFF. The CDR3 DNA is TGTGCCAGCAGCTTGGGCGCAGGGTCTGGATTTGGGGAGCTGTTTTTT.